The 26 T cell receptor beta chains reported below all come from one sample, sequenced in a study of OX40 agonist ivuxolimab in advanced cancers. The library was produced with the immunoSEQ multiplex PCR assay. TCRdb's version of the immuneACCESS table is confined to in-frame rearrangements and falls short of the full clone set. An unresolved V gene accounts for under half of the shortfall where checked; the remainder is of unknown origin. This sample lists about 59,000 clones; around 83% were detected once. The ten biggest clones cover 0.7% of the sample. The material was CD4+ or CD8+ T cells sorted from blood, obtained in a trial of the OX40 agonist ivuxolimab. The receptors derive from an adult with an advanced solid tumor such as melanoma, head and neck, liver or kidney cancer.

With respect to this clone: Different DNA sequences within this sample yield the same CDR3. The J gene is TRBJ2-7, the V gene TRBV2, with no clear D. The germline V and J ends were trimmed by 4 bases and 0 bases, with 1 base remaining between them. Looked up from germline, CDR1 is SNHLY and CDR2 is FYNNEI. The CDR3 has 11 residues. Here the CDR3 reads CASSVSYEQYF. CDR3 DNA sequence: TGTGCCAGCAGTGTCTCCTACGAGCAGTACTTC.

The chain recombines TRBV6-5 with TRBJ2-7; 7 bases map to TRBD2. With 6 bases clipped from V and 4 bases from J, the junction kept 6 bases outside the gene matches. CDR1 MNHEY and CDR2 SVGAGI come from the germline V gene. This CDR3 is built from 13 residues. CDR3 sequence (DNA): TGTGCCAGCAGCCCCTGGGGGGGGTACGAGCAGTACTTC. Translated: CASSPWGGYEQYF.

There are a few counts of this clone. The chain uses TRBV5-1 and TRBJ1-5, with TRBD1 identical over 8 bases. The CDR3 covers 15 residues. With V trimmed by 0 bases and J by 8 bases, 7 bases remained unmatched. Germline V gives CDR1 SGHRS, CDR2 YFSETQ. Here the CDR3 DNA reads TGCGCCAGCAGCTTGGCCCCAGGGGGCTTGGAGCCCCAGCATTTT. This gives the protein CASSLAPGGLEPQHF. The variable domain in full, with the rest retrieved from reference TRBV5-1 and TRBJ1-5, is KAGVTQTPRYLIKTRGQQVTLSCSPISGHRSVSWYQQTPGQGLQFLFEYFSETQRNKGNFPGRFSGRQFSNSRSEMNVSTLELGDSALYLCASSLAPGGLEPQHFGDGTRLSIL.

The rearrangement uses TRBV11-2 and TRBJ1-2; D unclear. Germline V gives CDR1 SGHAT, CDR2 FQNNGV. This CDR3 has 11 amino acids. The V and J ends lost 8 bases and 8 bases respectively, with 12 bases between them. For the CDR3, the DNA is TGTGCCAGCGGTCTTCTCGGGGGCTACACCTTC. This sequence encodes CASGLLGGYTF.

The rearrangement uses TRBV19 and TRBJ1-1; 8 bases map to TRBD1. Germline V gives CDR1 LNHDA, CDR2 SQIVND (reference sequence). The V segment lost 2 bases and the J segment 5 bases; nucleotides outside the gene matches: 10. The CDR3 runs 16 residues. The CDR3 nucleotides read TGTGCCAGTAGTATAAGGACAGGGCATACGGGGACTGAAGCTTTCTTT. Its translation: CASSIRTGHTGTEAFF.

The chain is built from TRBV27 and TRBJ2-7; TRBD1 matches at 8 bases. The CDR3 extends over 15 amino acids. Germline-derived CDR1 and CDR2 are MNHEY and SMNVEV (reference sequence). V was clipped by 6 bases and J by 0 bases; unmatched bases: 7. The CDR3 bases are TGTGCCAGCAGACTCGACAGGGGAAGCTCCTACGAGCAGTACTTC. It translates to CASRLDRGSSYEQYF.

The rearrangement joins TRBV19 to TRBJ2-5; D gene uncertain. V lost 5 bases and J 1 base, leaving 11 bases between the germline ends. Germline V gene sequence: CDR1 LNHDA, CDR2 SQIVND (reference sequence). The CDR3 runs to 14 residues. CDR3 bases: TGTGCCAGTAGTTTGGCAGGCCCCCAAGAGACCCAGTACTTC. Protein: CASSLAGPQETQYF.

DNA for the CDR3: TGTGCCAGCAGGGGACAGACAGGGGGCGGGGGTGAAAAACTGTTTTTT. Amino acids: CASRGQTGGGGEKLFF. This sequence joins TRBV2 and TRBJ1-4; TRBD1 aligns across 10 bases. This CDR3 is 16 amino acids long. Looked up from germline, CDR1 is SNHLY and CDR2 is FYNNEI. V was clipped by 6 bases and J by 7 bases; unmatched bases: 11. The whole variable domain, remainder taken from reference TRBV2 and TRBJ1-4, is EPEVTQTPSHQVTQMGQEVILRCVPISNHLYFYWYRQILGQKVEFLVSFYNNEISEKSEIFDDQFSVERPDGSNFTLKIRSTKLEDSAMYFCASRGQTGGGGEKLFFGSGTQLSVL.

The chain combines TRBV10-3 with TRBJ1-1, with D perhaps matching TRBD1 (5 bases). The germline V gene has CDR1 ENHRY and CDR2 SYGVKD. The length of the CDR3 is 11 residues. Trimming shortened V by 7 bases and J by 8 bases, and 11 bases separated the two germline ends. CDR3 protein: CAIKGKGEAFF. The DNA for the CDR3 is TGTGCCATCAAGGGGAAGGGGGAAGCTTTCTTT.

This chain links TRBV6-5 with TRBJ1-1, with D unclear. Trimming shortened V by 0 bases and J by 1 base, and 6 bases separated the two germline ends. The CDR3 sequence is 14 residues long. Germline V gene sequence: CDR1 MNHEY, CDR2 SVGAGI. In nucleotides, the CDR3 is TGTGCCAGCAGTTACTCGTCCCCGAACACTGAAGCTTTCTTT. It translates to CASSYSSPNTEAFF.

The chain couples TRBV30 to TRBJ1-2; perhaps TRBD1 as D (6 bases). CDR1 GTSNPN and CDR2 SVGIG come from the germline V gene (reference sequence). V shed 2 bases and J shed 0 bases, with 22 bases lying between them. The CDR3 contains 18 residues. CDR3 sequence: CAWSPRRGSVRSNYGYTF. CDR3 in DNA: TGTGCCTGGAGTCCACGCAGGGGTTCGGTCCGATCTAACTATGGCTACACCTTC.

The chain combines TRBV4-2 with TRBJ2-4; 8 positions agree with TRBD1. The junction had 3 bases not matched to a gene; V was cut back by 3 bases and J by 2 bases. Germline V lookup: CDR1 LGHNA, CDR2 YNFKEQ. This CDR3 has 15 residues. The CDR3 coding sequence is TGTGCCAGCAGCCAGGACAGGGCGACCAAAAACATTCAGTACTTC. Translating gives CASSQDRATKNIQYF.

J is TRBJ2-2 and V is TRBV25-1, with no clear D. This CDR3 has 13 residues. Germline V CDR1 and CDR2: MGHDK, SYGVNS. Trimming cost V 7 bases and J 1 base, with 7 bases left between them. This chain's CDR3 is CASNWKNTGELFF. The CDR3 DNA reads TGTGCCAGCAACTGGAAGAACACCGGGGAGCTGTTTTTT.

The chain links TRBV7-9 to TRBJ1-1; no clear D. Germline CDR1 is SEHNR and CDR2 is FQNEAQ (reference sequence). V was cut by 3 bases and J by 0 bases, with 5 bases left in between. CDR3 size: 13 residues. The CDR3: CASSFTVNTEAFF. In DNA form, the CDR3 reads TGTGCCAGCAGCTTCACAGTGAACACTGAAGCTTTCTTT.

This clone was seen a single time. This chain joins TRBV4-2 and TRBJ1-3; D possibly corresponds to TRBD1 (6 bases). The germline V gene has CDR1 LGHNA and CDR2 YNFKEQ. The CDR3 is 20 residues long. V lost 3 bases and J lost 0, with 24 bases in between. Written as DNA, the CDR3 is TGTGCCAGCAGCCACATACACCGGGACACGGGATTCGGCTCTGGAAACACCATATATTTT. This gives the protein CASSHIHRDTGFGSGNTIYF.

The J gene is TRBJ1-4, the V gene TRBV11-2; 10 bases agree with TRBD1. Germline V gene sequence: CDR1 SGHAT, CDR2 FQNNGV. Trimming removed 6 bases from V and 8 bases from J; junction bases left unmatched: 6. The CDR3 has 14 amino acids. CDR3: CASRLGQGWEKLFF. In nucleotides, the CDR3 is TGTGCCAGCAGATTGGGACAGGGGTGGGAAAAACTGTTTTTT.

This sequence joins TRBV18 and TRBJ1-5; the match to TRBD1 covers 7 bases. The CDR3 has 15 residues. Germline assignment: CDR1 KGHSH and CDR2 LQKENI. The V gene end was trimmed by 4 bases and the J gene end by 0 bases; junction bases not matched to a gene: 3. The CDR3 DNA sequence: TGTGCCAGCTCACTAGGGACAGATAGCAATCAGCCCCAGCATTTT. Its translation: CASSLGTDSNQPQHF.

The chain carries TRBV29-1 and TRBJ2-2, with D uncertain. V was trimmed by 4 bases and J by 6 bases, leaving 6 bases between them. From germline, CDR1 is SQVTM and CDR2 ANQGSEA. The CDR3 totals 11 residues. In DNA, the CDR3 is TGCAGCGTTGCCGACCCCGGGGAGCTGTTTTTT. This translates into CSVADPGELFF.

This clone was seen only a few times. The chain uses TRBV27 and TRBJ2-5; D might be TRBD2 (6 bases). V was trimmed by 11 bases and J by 2 bases, leaving 9 bases between them. The CDR3 is 11 residues long. Germline lookup yields CDR1 MNHEY and CDR2 SMNVEV (reference sequence). In DNA, the CDR3 is TGTGCCTCTGGGAGGCAAGAGACCCAGTACTTC. The encoded protein is CASGRQETQYF.

V gene TRBV5-5 combines with J gene TRBJ2-5; D unresolved. Trimming took off 7 bases at V and 7 bases at J, with 14 bases between the two ends. The CDR3 contains 12 residues. The germline V gene encodes CDR1 SGHKS and CDR2 YYEKEE (reference sequence). The CDR3 sequence: CASSGRVGTQYF. The CDR3 region has the DNA TGTGCCAGCTCCGGCCGGGTGGGGACCCAGTACTTC.

The V call is TRBV11-2, the J call TRBJ2-3, with D maybe TRBD1 (6 bases). Trimming took off 3 bases at V and 4 bases at J, with 8 bases between the two ends. The CDR3 covers 13 residues. Germline V lookup: CDR1 SGHAT, CDR2 FQNNGV. The CDR3 loop is CASSLGTSDTQYF. CDR3 DNA: TGTGCCAGCAGCTTGGGGACATCAGATACGCAGTATTTT.

The chain combines TRBV30 with TRBJ2-5; 15 bases fit TRBD2. The length of the CDR3 is 17 residues. Germline CDR1 reads GTSNPN; CDR2 reads SVGIG (reference sequence). V gave up 2 bases and J gave up 1 base; unmatched junction bases: 5. The CDR3 nucleotides read TGTGCCTGGAGTTCCGGACTAGCGGGAGGGGTCCAAGAGACCCAGTACTTC. Residues: CAWSSGLAGGVQETQYF.

The chain has TRBV11-2 and TRBJ1-6; 7 nucleotides match TRBD1. Germline loops: CDR1 SGHAT, CDR2 FQNNGV. The CDR3 has 15 amino acids. V trimming: 0 bases; J trimming: 8 bases; junction bases outside the gene matches: 4. The CDR3 reads CASSLDADRDSPLHF. CDR3 nucleotide sequence: TGTGCCAGCAGCTTAGACGCCGACAGGGATTCACCCCTCCACTTT.

V gene TRBV6-1 combines with J gene TRBJ1-5; 8 nucleotides align to TRBD1. Germline assignment: CDR1 MNHNS and CDR2 SASEGT. CDR3 length: 15 residues. V trimming: 6 bases; J trimming: 7 bases; junction bases outside the gene matches: 11. The CDR3 sequence is CASSPFLQGVQPQHF. For the CDR3, the DNA is TGTGCCAGCAGCCCTTTCTTACAGGGGGTCCAGCCCCAGCATTTT.

This rearrangement joins TRBV7-9 to TRBJ2-7; no definite D call. There are 12 residues in the CDR3. From germline, CDR1 is SEHNR and CDR2 FQNEAQ (reference sequence). The V and J ends lost 6 bases and 6 bases respectively, with 12 bases between them. DNA for the CDR3: TGTGCCAGCAGATCCCATGGCGGCGAGCAGTACTTC. Translated: CASRSHGGEQYF.

The V gene is TRBV11-2, the J gene TRBJ1-2; a weak D match, TRBD1 (6 bases). The CDR3 spans 13 residues. Germline CDR1 reads SGHAT; CDR2 reads FQNNGV. Trimming shortened V by 5 bases and J by 4 bases, and 11 bases separated the two germline ends. DNA for the CDR3: TGTGCCAGCAGCCCCGGGGGCATCTATGGCTACACCTTC. This translates into CASSPGGIYGYTF.